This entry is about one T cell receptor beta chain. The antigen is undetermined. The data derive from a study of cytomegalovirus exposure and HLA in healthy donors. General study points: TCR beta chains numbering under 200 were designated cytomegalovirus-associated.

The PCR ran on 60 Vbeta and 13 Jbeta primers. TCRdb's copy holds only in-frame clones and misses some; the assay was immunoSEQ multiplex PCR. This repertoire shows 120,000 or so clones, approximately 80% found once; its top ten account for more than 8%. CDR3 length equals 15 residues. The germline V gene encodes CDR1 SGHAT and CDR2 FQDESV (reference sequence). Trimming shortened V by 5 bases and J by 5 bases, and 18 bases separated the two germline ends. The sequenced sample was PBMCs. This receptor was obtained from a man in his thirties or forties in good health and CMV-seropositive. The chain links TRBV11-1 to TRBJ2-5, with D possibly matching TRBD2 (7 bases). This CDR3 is CASSPLGGRGETQYF. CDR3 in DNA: TGTGCCAGCAGCCCCCTCGGGGGGCGTGGGGAGACCCAGTACTTC.